These 12 T cell receptor beta chains were sequenced from one sample in a study of T-cell reconstitution after alpha-beta-depleted transplantation in children. Construction of the TCRbeta library involved unique molecular identifiers. TCRdb independently ran MiXCR on the PCR reads; one entry per CDR3 protein. The profile shows about 610,000 distinct CDR3 sequences, about 10% of them singletons. Here the sequenced sample was PBMCs from the stem cell graft donor, taken from the stem cell graft. These receptors were taken from a human donor who donated a stem cell graft to a child with acute myeloid leukemia.

There are many counts of this clonotype. This chain connects TRBV12-3 or TRBV12-4 to TRBJ2-1; possibly TRBD1 for D (6 bases). The CDR3 spans 13 residues. Deletions cut 3 bases from V and 5 bases from J, with 8 bases between. The CDR3 DNA is TGTGCCAGCAGTTTCGGGACAAACAATGAGCAGTTCTTC. This sequence encodes CASSFGTNNEQFF.

This clonotype was seen ten or more times. This sequence joins TRBV30 and TRBJ2-7; no clear D gene. The CDR3 length is 10 residues. The V end lost 5 bases, the J end lost 6 bases, and 8 bases lay between the germline ends. CDR1 and CDR2 from the germline V gene are GTSNPN and SVGIG (reference sequence). The CDR3, as DNA: TGTGCCTGGGGATCGGTCGAGCAGTACTTC. Protein sequence: CAWGSVEQYF.

The gene calls are TRBV20-1 and TRBJ2-7; weak D call: TRBD2 (6 bases). V was trimmed by 2 bases and J by 0 bases, leaving 8 bases between them. The germline gives CDR1 DFQATT, CDR2 SNEGSKA (reference sequence). The CDR3 consists of 13 residues. CDR3 loop: CSARRDFSYEQYF. Here the CDR3 DNA reads TGCAGTGCTAGACGGGACTTCTCCTACGAGCAGTACTTC.

The chain combines TRBV4-2 with TRBJ1-5; D uncertain. In germline, CDR1 is LGHNA, CDR2 YNFKEQ. CDR3 length: 16 amino acids. With 0 bases removed from V and 1 base from J, the gap between germline ends came to 10 bases. CDR3 bases: TGTGCCAGCAGCCAAGATGAGGGCGGAAGCAATCAGCCCCAGCATTTT. It yields the protein CASSQDEGGSNQPQHF.

This clonotype occurred a few times. The chain carries TRBV28 and TRBJ1-1; possibly TRBD1 for D (5 bases). Germline V lookup: CDR1 MDHEN, CDR2 SYDVKM. Trimming left V 7 bases short and J 10 bases short, with 19 bases between. This CDR3 has 13 residues. CDR3 sequence: CASTVNPGLVAFF. CDR3 sequence (DNA): TGTGCCAGCACCGTGAACCCGGGACTCGTAGCTTTCTTT.

With respect to this clonotype: A much larger clonotype is one base distant, so this may be a read error. J is TRBJ2-1 and V is TRBV20-1, with D maybe TRBD1 (6 bases). The CDR3 is made up of 15 amino acids. Germline V CDR1 and CDR2: DFQATT, SNEGSKA (reference sequence). The CDR3 reads CCSWVPTRQDNEQFF. DNA of the CDR3: TGCTGTTCCTGGGTCCCAACTAGACAGGACAATGAGCAGTTCTTC.

The J gene is TRBJ2-3, the V gene TRBV5-1, with TRBD2 matching over 12 bases. The CDR3 consists of 18 residues. The ends lost 2 bases at V and 6 bases at J; junction bases unmatched: 13. CDR1 is SGHRS, CDR2 YFSETQ, per germline. The CDR3: CASSFGQGLAGPLDTQYF. As DNA, the CDR3 is TGCGCCAGCAGCTTTGGGCAAGGACTAGCGGGACCATTGGATACGCAGTATTTT.

This clonotype appeared many times. The genes are TRBV29-1 and TRBJ2-2; maybe TRBD1 (5 bases). CDR3 length: 14 amino acids. V was trimmed by 6 bases and J by 6 bases, leaving 17 bases between them. In germline, CDR1 is SQVTM, CDR2 ANQGSEA. Here the CDR3 reads CSVYVRELAGELFF. The CDR3 bases are TGCAGCGTGTACGTCAGGGAATTGGCCGGGGAGCTGTTTTTT.

The sample holds a few counts of this clonotype. The chain is built from TRBV7-2 and TRBJ1-2; weak D call: TRBD1 (6 bases). The CDR3 has 14 residues. CDR1 and CDR2 from the germline V gene are SGHTA and FQGNSA. The V and J ends lost 6 bases and 6 bases respectively, with 17 bases between them. The CDR3 here is CASSSSQGRDGYTF. DNA for the CDR3: TGTGCCAGCAGTTCCTCACAGGGAAGGGATGGCTACACCTTC.

This clonotype was counted at least ten times. The CDR3 DNA is TGTGCCAGCAGTTTCTTCACTAGCGGGAGGGGGGGCACAGATACGCAGTATTTT. Protein: CASSFFTSGRGGTDTQYF. V gene TRBV28 combines with J gene TRBJ2-3; 13 nucleotides line up with TRBD2. The CDR3 extends over 18 amino acids. Germline loops: CDR1 MDHEN, CDR2 SYDVKM. Trimming removed 3 bases from V and 1 base from J; junction bases left unmatched: 7. Together with reference TRBV28 and TRBJ2-3, the CDR3 gives the full variable domain: DVKVTQSSRYLVKRTGEKVFLECVQDMDHENMFWYRQDPGLGLRLIYFSYDVKMKEKGDIPEGYSVSREKKERFSLILESASTNQTSMYLCASSFFTSGRGGTDTQYFGPGTRLTVL.

This clonotype has a handful of counts. This chain connects TRBV7-2 to TRBJ2-7; D might be TRBD1 or TRBD2, each matching 6 bases. CDR1 is SGHTA, CDR2 FQGNSA, per germline. V was cut by 1 base and J by 2 bases, with 15 bases left in between. The CDR3 extends over 16 amino acids. The CDR3 protein is CASSLGSGGIPYEQYF. CDR3 nucleotides: TGTGCCAGCAGCTTAGGTTCCGGGGGCATTCCCTACGAGCAGTACTTC. Filled out from reference TRBV7-2 and TRBJ2-7, the complete variable domain reads GAGVSQSPSNKVTEKGKDVELRCDPISGHTALYWYRQSLGQGLEFLIYFQGNSAPDKSGLPSDRFSAERTGGSVSTLTIQRTQQEDSAVYLCASSLGSGGIPYEQYFGPGTRLTVT.

In this sample, this clonotype turned up a few times. The DNA for the CDR3 is TGCAGTGCTACCAACAGGGGAACCGGGGCCAACGTCCTGACTTTC. Translated, it gives CSATNRGTGANVLTF. This sequence joins TRBV20-1 and TRBJ2-6, with TRBD1 identical over 7 bases. This CDR3 region has 15 residues. Per the germline V gene, CDR1 is DFQATT and CDR2 is SNEGSKA (reference sequence). J lost 4 bases, V lost 4 bases, and 7 bases had no gene match.